This T cell receptor beta chain emerged from a study of ipilimumab plus nivolumab after autologous stem cell transplantation. This clone was detected only a few times. Per the germline V gene, CDR1 is LNHDA and CDR2 is SQIVND (reference sequence). V lost 7 bases and J lost 5; bases outside the gene matches: 11. This CDR3 is 15 amino acids long. TCRdb keeps only in-frame clones here, not all; method: immunoSEQ multiplex PCR. There are tens of thousands of clones in the sample; approximately 86% occur only once, and 2.2% lies in the top ten. Ipilimumab, 1 mg/kg, started 14 to 28 days after autologous transplant.

The TCR sequence derives from a male donor with diffuse large B-cell lymphoma. This chain uses TRBV19 with TRBJ1-5, with 7 bases lining up with TRBD1. Sequenced material: PBMCs, taken in a trial of ipilimumab plus nivolumab as post-transplant consolidation. Written as DNA, the CDR3 is TGTGCCAGTACCGAGGACAGGAGGGGCCATCAGCCCCAGCATTTT. It specifies CASTEDRRGHQPQHF.